Shown below are 21 T cell receptor beta chains from a single sample sequenced in a study of regulatory T cells in long-lasting Graves disease. To make TCR beta libraries, researchers used iRepertoire HTBI primers and Arm-PCR of CDR3 regions. TCRdb reanalysed the multiplex PCR reads using MiXCR and keeps one entry per CDR3 protein. The sample comprises approximately 360,000 distinct CDR3 sequences, roughly 23% of which are singletons, and around 30% rests with the top ten. Time point meaning: persistent/refractory GD, antithyroid drugs over 5 years with positive TRAb. Construction of the TCR library relied on RNA isolated from PBMCs. The sequenced sample was peripheral blood mononuclear cells (PBMCs), obtained when the disease was refractory, from a patient treated with antithyroid drugs. The receptor source for this set is a woman in her thirties or forties with Graves disease.

This clonotype appeared a few times. The chain links TRBV4-1 to TRBJ1-3; possibly TRBD1 for D (6 bases). Germline V gene sequence: CDR1 MGHRA, CDR2 YSYEKL. The CDR3 runs to 14 residues. The V end lost 4 bases, the J end lost 8 bases, and 15 bases lay between the germline ends. The CDR3 DNA is TGCGCCAGCAGCCCTGCGGGGGGGGCATACACCATATATTTT. It encodes CASSPAGGAYTIYF.

This chain links TRBV28 with TRBJ1-5; 9 bases map to TRBD1. The ends lost 6 bases at V and 11 bases at J; junction bases unmatched: 8. This CDR3 contains 13 residues. CDR1 MDHEN and CDR2 SYDVKM come from the germline V gene. The CDR3: CASRPGTGSTQHF. In DNA, the CDR3 is TGTGCCAGCAGACCTGGGACAGGGTCAACCCAGCATTTT.

In regard to this clonotype: A much larger clone is a single base away; this may be a read error. The conserved final phenylalanine or tryptophan is absent from the CDR3, which likely points to a read error. The chain joins TRBV15 to TRBJ2-7; TRBD2 agrees at 12 bases. J lost 4 bases, V lost 0 bases, and 1 base had no gene match. This CDR3 is 15 amino acids long. In germline, CDR1 is LNHNV, CDR2 YYDKDF (reference sequence). The CDR3 DNA reads as TGTGCCACCAGCAGAGATCTAGCGGGAGGGTACGAGCAGTACCTC. It specifies CATSRDLAGGYEQYL.

At least ten counts were recorded for this clonotype. V usage is TRBV30 and J usage is TRBJ2-4; 8 bases line up with TRBD1. CDR3 size: 16 residues. Looked up from germline, CDR1 is GTSNPN and CDR2 is SVGIG (reference sequence). V shed 3 bases and J 0 bases; nucleotides not matched to a gene: 7. CDR3 protein: CAWSKGQALAKNIQYF. In DNA, the CDR3 is TGTGCCTGGAGCAAGGGACAGGCGCTAGCCAAAAACATTCAGTACTTC. The full variable domain, rest sourced from reference TRBV30 and TRBJ2-4, is SQTIHQWPATLVQPVGSPLSLECTVEGTSNPNLYWYRQAAGRGLQLLFYSVGIGQISSEVPQNLSASRPQDRQFILSSKKLLLSDSGFYLCAWSKGQALAKNIQYFGAGTRLSVL.

This clonotype was counted between two and nine times. This chain uses TRBV5-1 with TRBJ1-2, with TRBD1 as a possible D gene (5 bases). CDR3 length equals 14 residues. V was shortened by 3 bases and J by 3 bases, with 12 bases between the two germline ends. The germline gives CDR1 SGHRS, CDR2 YFSETQ. The CDR3 DNA follows: TGCGCCAGCAGCTCCGGGACGGACTACTATGGCTACACCTTC. This codes for CASSSGTDYYGYTF.

The sample holds a few counts of this clonotype. The J gene is TRBJ2-1, the V gene TRBV7-9; D call uncertain. The CDR3 runs 12 residues. V was clipped by 1 base and J by 9 bases, with 7 bases between them. CDR1 is SEHNR, CDR2 FQNEAQ, per germline (reference sequence). Here the CDR3 reads CASSLDFPEQFF. The CDR3 nucleotides are TGTGCCAGCAGCTTAGACTTCCCTGAGCAGTTCTTC.

This clonotype was counted ten times or more. The genes are TRBV3-1 and TRBJ1-2; no reliable D call. CDR1 and CDR2 (germline): LGHDT, YNNKEL (reference sequence). Between the trimmed V and J ends, which lost 4 bases and 2 bases, there was a span of 17 bases. The CDR3 totals 16 residues. The CDR3 bases are TGTGCCAGCAGCCCTCCTCGGCCCACATACAACTATGGCTACACCTTC. This codes for CASSPPRPTYNYGYTF.

This clonotype was detected many times. CDR3 sequence (DNA): TGTGCCAGCAGTGAATACGTGACTGCTTTCTTT. Its translation is CASSEYVTAFF. V usage is TRBV25-1 and J usage is TRBJ1-1; no firm D call. CDR1 is MGHDK and CDR2 is SYGVNS in the germline V gene. The CDR3 loop spans 11 amino acids. V lost 0 bases to trimming and J lost 11 bases, with 7 bases between them.

This clonotype was seen a handful of times. V gene TRBV11-3 combines with J gene TRBJ1-3; the match to TRBD1 covers 7 bases. Germline V CDR1 and CDR2: SGHNT, YENEEA. CDR3 length: 15 residues. Unmatched junction bases numbered 8, after V lost 7 bases and J lost 2 bases. This CDR3 reads CASNKQGRTGNTIYF. The CDR3 nucleotides are TGTGCCAGCAACAAACAGGGGCGCACTGGAAACACCATATATTTT.

This clonotype has more than one count but fewer than ten. A much larger clone sits a single nucleotide away, making a read error possible. The chain has TRBV15 and TRBJ1-1; the D is unclear. The V end lost 0 bases, the J end lost 5 bases, and 10 bases lay between the germline ends. Germline lookup yields CDR1 LNHNV and CDR2 YYDKDF (reference sequence). The CDR3 totals 14 residues. CDR3 sequence: CATSREGKVTEAFF. CDR3 nucleotide sequence: TGTGCCACCAGCAGAGAGGGGAAGGTAACTGAAGCTTTCTTT.

The J gene is TRBJ2-7, the V gene TRBV7-3; D not certain. In germline, CDR1 is SGHTA, CDR2 FQGTGA. The CDR3 length is 15 residues. The germline V and J ends were trimmed by 3 bases and 0 bases, with 12 bases remaining between them. This CDR3 reads CASSLTALSSYEQYF. The CDR3 bases are TGTGCCAGCAGCTTGACGGCCCTTAGCTCCTACGAGCAGTACTTC.

The V and J genes are TRBV20-1 and TRBJ1-2; maybe TRBD1 (6 bases). V was shortened by 7 bases and J by 2 bases, with 14 bases between the two germline ends. Per germline, CDR1 DFQATT and CDR2 SNEGSKA (reference sequence). The CDR3 covers 13 residues. The CDR3 loop reads CSGGAGQNYGYTF. The CDR3 nucleotides read TGCAGTGGAGGGGCCGGACAGAACTATGGCTACACCTTC.

This clonotype has a handful of counts. The chain uses TRBV19 and TRBJ1-1; D possibly corresponds to TRBD1 (5 bases). Trimming removed 3 bases from V and 3 bases from J, with 11 bases in between. CDR3 length equals 14 residues. From germline, CDR1 is LNHDA and CDR2 SQIVND (reference sequence). As DNA, the CDR3 is TGTGCCAGTAGTATTCGATGGGGGGACACTGAAGCTTTCTTT. It encodes CASSIRWGDTEAFF.

There are many counts of this clonotype. The chain carries TRBV28 and TRBJ2-7; D is unresolved. From germline, CDR1 is MDHEN and CDR2 SYDVKM. CDR3 size: 13 residues. The V gene lost 2 bases and the J gene lost 2 bases, with 7 bases spanning the gap. CDR3 sequence reads: CASSLAEAYEQYF. DNA for the CDR3: TGTGCCAGCAGTTTAGCAGAAGCCTACGAGCAGTACTTC.

This sequence joins TRBV7-6 and TRBJ2-7; TRBD2 is a possible D gene (6 bases). V lost 2 bases and J lost 4, with 18 bases in between. CDR3 size: 16 residues. Germline V gene lookup returns CDR1 SGHVS and CDR2 FNYEAQ. In nucleotides, the CDR3 is TGTGCCAGCAGCTTACGTCCGGGAGCGAACCATTACGAGCAGTACTTC. Translation: CASSLRPGANHYEQYF.

The chain uses TRBV3-1 and TRBJ1-1; TRBD1 agrees at 8 bases. Germline V gives CDR1 LGHDT, CDR2 YNNKEL (reference sequence). The V and J ends lost 0 bases and 4 bases, in that order; junction bases with no gene match: 4. This CDR3 has 15 amino acids. In DNA form, the CDR3 reads TGTGCCAGCAGCCAAGAGCAGGGGGCGGGCACTGAAGCTTTCTTT. It yields the protein CASSQEQGAGTEAFF. The whole variable domain, remainder taken from reference TRBV3-1 and TRBJ1-1, is DTAVSQTPKYLVTQMGNDKSIKCEQNLGHDTMYWYKQDSKKFLKIMFSYNNKELIINETVPNRFSPKSPDKAHLNLHINSLELGDSAVYFCASSQEQGAGTEAFFGQGTRLTVV.

This clonotype was picked up a small number of times. J is TRBJ1-1 and V is TRBV10-3; 7 bases line up with TRBD1. The CDR3 loop spans 15 amino acids. The trim removed 1 base at V and 0 bases at J, leaving 2 bases unmatched. The germline CDR1 and CDR2 sequences are ENHRY and SYGVKD. CDR3 region: CAISELGQMNTEAFF. CDR3 bases: TGTGCCATCAGTGAGTTGGGACAGATGAACACTGAAGCTTTCTTT.

This clonotype was detected once. This chain links TRBV3-1 with TRBJ1-5, with D perhaps matching TRBD1 (6 bases). CDR3 length equals 14 residues. The V gene's germline CDR1 is LGHDT and CDR2 YNNKEL (reference sequence). Trimming removed 4 bases from V and 3 bases from J, with 10 bases in between. CDR3 in DNA: TGTGCCAGCAGCCGGTGGGGGCCCAATCAGCCCCAGCATTTT. The encoded protein is CASSRWGPNQPQHF.

This clonotype occurred many times. At one of its ends the junction is not consistent with the germline gene, which may arise from a read error. The gene calls are TRBV6-2 or TRBV6-3 and TRBJ1-6, with D possibly TRBD1 on 6 matching bases. Germline V lookup: CDR1 MNHEY, CDR2 SVGEGT. This CDR3 has 18 residues. CDR3 residues: CASSYSSGGKSSNSPLHF. The CDR3 coding sequence is TGTGCCAGCAGTTACTCTTCGGGGGGCAAATCCTCTAATTCACCCCTCCACTTT.

In regard to this clonotype: This may arise from a read error, as a much more abundant clone is one base away. This chain connects TRBV11-2 to TRBJ2-2; D may be TRBD2 (6 bases). The CDR3 contains 14 residues. The germline V gene encodes CDR1 SGHAT and CDR2 FQNNGV. V was clipped by 3 bases and J by 8 bases, with 13 bases between them. Here the CDR3 DNA reads TGTGCCAGCAGCTTCCAAGGAGGGTCGGGGGAGCTGTTTTTT. It codes for CASSFQGGSGELFF.

This clonotype was seen only a few times. This chain uses TRBV14 with TRBJ2-7; D possibly matches TRBD1 or TRBD2 (5 bases each). CDR3 length: 15 amino acids. V was trimmed by 0 bases and J by 3 bases, leaving 12 bases between them. The germline V gene has CDR1 SGHDN and CDR2 FVKESK. CDR3 sequence reads: CASSQEGRTFYEQYF. CDR3 nucleotides: TGTGCCAGCAGCCAAGAGGGACGGACTTTCTACGAGCAGTACTTC.